The next 26 T cell receptor beta chains were all read from a single sample in a study of OX40 agonist ivuxolimab in advanced cancers. Libraries were prepared by immunoSEQ multiplex PCR; TCRdb keeps only in-frame clonotypes and omits some of them. The sample consists of 75,000 to 80,000 clones, approximately 80% of them appearing once. The sample consisted of CD4+ or CD8+ T cells sorted from blood, taken in a trial of the OX40 agonist ivuxolimab. The receptors originated from an adult with an advanced solid tumor such as melanoma, head and neck, liver or kidney cancer.

This sequence joins TRBV5-1 and TRBJ2-1; TRBD1 matches at 8 bases. The CDR3 has 13 amino acids. From germline, CDR1 is SGHRS and CDR2 YFSETQ. V was pared by 4 bases and J by 9 bases, with 6 bases of the junction left unmatched. Written as DNA, the CDR3 is TGCGCCAGCAGCAGGGACAGGCTGGGTGAGCAGTTCTTC. Protein sequence: CASSRDRLGEQFF.

The V call is TRBV7-3, the J call TRBJ2-2, with 7 bases aligning to TRBD2. V lost 4 bases, J lost 4 bases, and 9 bases stayed unmatched. Germline V gene sequence: CDR1 SGHTA, CDR2 FQGTGA. The CDR3 length is 16 residues. Here the CDR3 reads CASSSPGGSTTGELFF. The CDR3 bases are TGTGCCAGCAGCTCTCCCGGGGGGAGTACCACCGGGGAGCTGTTTTTT.

V is TRBV7-9 and J is TRBJ2-7; D remains ambiguous. With 4 bases removed from V and 1 base from J, the gap between germline ends came to 8 bases. In germline, CDR1 is SEHNR, CDR2 FQNEAQ (reference sequence). There are 13 residues in the CDR3. Written as DNA, the CDR3 is TGTGCCAGCAGCTCTGGATTTTCCTACGAGCAGTACTTC. Protein sequence: CASSSGFSYEQYF.

The V call is TRBV21-1, the J call TRBJ1-2. TRBV21-1 is assigned pseudogene status. The CDR3 consists of 16 residues. The CDR3 region is CASRRHEGQINIGYTF. The CDR3 DNA sequence: TGTGCCAGCAGACGCCACGAGGGGCAGATTAACATCGGCTACACCTTC.

This clone came up a few times. The gene calls are TRBV27 and TRBJ1-5; D gene unclear. This CDR3 has 15 residues. With 0 bases removed from V and 2 bases from J, the gap between germline ends came to 8 bases. The germline CDR1 and CDR2 sequences are MNHEY and SMNVEV (reference sequence). CDR3 DNA: TGTGCCAGCAGTTTATCGATGATGGGCAATCAGCCCCAGCATTTT. This encodes CASSLSMMGNQPQHF.

V is TRBV2 and J is TRBJ1-3; no clear D. Per germline, CDR1 SNHLY and CDR2 FYNNEI. V lost 8 bases and J lost 0, with 8 bases in between. CDR3 length: 13 amino acids. The CDR3 sequence is CASCWDSGNTIYF. CDR3 nucleotides: TGTGCCAGCTGCTGGGACTCTGGAAACACCATATATTTT.

In its sample, this clone was seen once. The chain joins TRBV27 to TRBJ2-7; D may correspond to TRBD1 or TRBD2 (5 bases each). The length of the CDR3 is 14 residues. Germline V gene data show CDR1 as MNHEY and CDR2 as SMNVEV (reference sequence). V was clipped by 6 bases and J by 2 bases, with 14 bases between them. For the CDR3, the DNA is TGTGCCAGCAGACCAGGGACGGGCACCTACGAGCAGTACTTC. It specifies CASRPGTGTYEQYF.

V is TRBV5-8 and J is TRBJ1-2, with TRBD1 matching over 9 bases. The V gene end was trimmed by 4 bases and the J gene end by 6 bases; junction bases not matched to a gene: 4. CDR1 and CDR2 from the germline V gene are SGHTS and YDEGEE. CDR3 size: 13 residues. The CDR3 reads CASSQGTGHGYTF. CDR3 sequence (DNA): TGTGCCAGCAGCCAAGGGACAGGGCATGGCTACACCTTC.

The CDR3 loop is CASSYLAGLGELFF. In nucleotides, the CDR3 is TGTGCCAGCAGCTATCTAGCGGGGCTCGGGGAGCTGTTTTTT. This chain joins TRBV7-3 and TRBJ2-2; 9 nucleotides match TRBD2. Looked up from germline, CDR1 is SGHTA and CDR2 is FQGTGA. J lost 7 bases, V lost 4 bases, and 4 bases had no gene match. There are 14 residues in the CDR3.

The V and J genes are TRBV14 and TRBJ2-7; 8 bases align to TRBD1. CDR3 size: 17 residues. CDR1 is SGHDN, CDR2 FVKESK, per germline. Unmatched junction bases numbered 15, after V lost 4 bases and J lost 4 bases. For the CDR3, the DNA is TGTGCCAGCAGCCGAGAGATCGACAGGGGTAGAAGGTACGAGCAGTACTTC. This gives the protein CASSREIDRGRRYEQYF.

This chain joins TRBV6-5 and TRBJ1-3; a weak D match, TRBD1 (6 bases). CDR1 is MNHEY and CDR2 is SVGAGI in the germline V gene. This CDR3 is 15 amino acids long. Trimming removed 4 bases at V and 1 base at J, with 11 bases between. CDR3 in DNA: TGTGCCAGCAGTTTTACAGGGACTTCTGGAAACACCATATATTTT. It is translated as CASSFTGTSGNTIYF.

This clone has just one count. This chain joins TRBV7-9 and TRBJ1-1; D is perhaps TRBD1 (5 bases). Trimming took off 5 bases at V and 5 bases at J, with 15 bases between the two ends. The CDR3 is 14 amino acids. Looked up from germline, CDR1 is SEHNR and CDR2 is FQNEAQ (reference sequence). CDR3 sequence (DNA): TGTGCCAGCAGCCGAAACCAGGGCACTACTGAAGCTTTCTTT. It specifies CASSRNQGTTEAFF.

The J gene is TRBJ1-1, the V gene TRBV5-1; perhaps TRBD1 as D (5 bases). V lost 7 bases to trimming and J lost 4 bases, with 17 bases between them. The CDR3 loop spans 14 amino acids. Germline V CDR1 and CDR2: SGHRS, YFSETQ. CDR3 DNA sequence: TGCGCCAGCGGGACCGGGACTTGGGGCACTGAAGCTTTCTTT. Its protein is CASGTGTWGTEAFF.

The chain couples TRBV19 to TRBJ2-5; 7 nucleotides align to TRBD2. Germline V lookup: CDR1 LNHDA, CDR2 SQIVND (reference sequence). The CDR3 is 13 amino acids. V was pared by 5 bases and J by 5 bases, with 5 bases of the junction left unmatched. The CDR3 bases are TGTGCCAGTAGTCGCGGGAGCTACGAGACCCAGTACTTC. Translation: CASSRGSYETQYF.

V gene TRBV7-2 combines with J gene TRBJ1-5, with D hard to call. The V gene lost 5 bases and the J gene lost 7 bases, with 18 bases spanning the gap. CDR1 and CDR2 (germline): SGHTA, FQGNSA. The CDR3 runs 15 residues. In DNA form, the CDR3 reads TGTGCCAGCAGCCCCCTCGGACGGGCAGAGCAGCCCCAGCATTTT. Protein product: CASSPLGRAEQPQHF.

J is TRBJ2-4 and V is TRBV11-2; D is uncertain. With 1 base removed from V and 2 bases from J, the gap between germline ends came to 6 bases. The CDR3 runs to 14 residues. The germline V gene has CDR1 SGHAT and CDR2 FQNNGV. DNA of the CDR3: TGTGCCAGCAGCTTAGTTGATCCCAAAAACATTCAGTACTTC. Translating it yields CASSLVDPKNIQYF.

This clone came up a few times. This sequence joins TRBV6-1 and TRBJ1-2, with D unresolved. This CDR3 is 15 amino acids long. CDR1 is MNHNS, CDR2 SASEGT, per germline. The V end was cut by 6 bases, the J end by 4 bases, with 18 bases between. As DNA, the CDR3 is TGTGCCAGCAGAAAAAACAACCCTGGTGGCTATGGCTACACCTTC. Translated: CASRKNNPGGYGYTF.

The CDR3 DNA reads TGTGCCAGCAGCTTAGCGCGAGGGGGTGGTGAAAAACTGTTTTTT. Translation: CASSLARGGGEKLFF. V is TRBV7-9 and J is TRBJ1-4; D may be TRBD1 (6 bases). From germline, CDR1 is SEHNR and CDR2 FQNEAQ (reference sequence). Trimming stripped 0 bases from V and 7 bases from J, with 12 bases between. The CDR3 has 15 amino acids.

The chain uses TRBV2 and TRBJ1-4; D gene ambiguous. The ends were cut back, 7 bases at V and 6 bases at J, with 6 bases in the middle. The germline V gene encodes CDR1 SNHLY and CDR2 FYNNEI. The CDR3 runs to 11 residues. The CDR3 sequence is CASTSYEKLFF. The CDR3 coding sequence is TGTGCCAGCACGAGTTATGAAAAACTGTTTTTT.

The V call is TRBV18, the J call TRBJ1-6; TRBD1 agrees at 8 bases. The germline CDR1 and CDR2 sequences are KGHSH and LQKENI. After removal of 4 bases from V and 7 bases from J, the junction contained 6 bases not matched to a gene. The CDR3 covers 15 residues. CDR3 sequence: CASSRNRDRNSPLHF. The CDR3 region has the DNA TGTGCCAGCTCACGAAATCGGGACAGGAATTCACCCCTCCACTTT.

The gene calls are TRBV2 and TRBJ1-2; 9 bases line up with TRBD1. V dropped 4 bases and J dropped 6; count of bases not matched to a gene: 6. The CDR3 consists of 14 residues. CDR1 and CDR2 (germline): SNHLY, FYNNEI. CDR3 residues: CASSVTGGRDGYTF. As DNA, the CDR3 is TGTGCCAGCAGTGTTACAGGGGGCAGGGATGGCTACACCTTC.

This chain joins TRBV12-5 and TRBJ1-5, with 12 bases identical to TRBD1. This CDR3 spans 21 amino acids. CDR1 and CDR2 (germline): LGHNT, FRNRAP. With 2 bases clipped from V and 6 bases from J, the junction kept 20 bases outside the gene matches. DNA for the CDR3: TGTGCTAGTGGTTTGATCTACAAGGAGGGGGACAGGGGGCGTGAACGTCAGCCCCAGCATTTT. Protein product: CASGLIYKEGDRGRERQPQHF.

The count of this clone is one. V is TRBV28 and J is TRBJ1-2; perhaps TRBD1 as D (5 bases). Germline V lookup: CDR1 MDHEN, CDR2 SYDVKM. The CDR3 loop spans 15 amino acids. The germline V and J ends were trimmed by 4 bases and 4 bases, with 16 bases remaining between them. The DNA of the CDR3 is TGTGCCAGCAGTTACCCCCAGGGCCAGTCCTATGGCTACACCTTC. Protein: CASSYPQGQSYGYTF.

The V call is TRBV5-4, the J call TRBJ2-1, with a weak D call TRBD2 (7 bases). The CDR3 runs 17 residues. Germline assignment: CDR1 SGHNT and CDR2 YYREEE (reference sequence). V was trimmed by 2 bases and J by 0 bases, leaving 15 bases between them. This chain's CDR3 is CASSFGGGGSSYNEQFF. CDR3 in DNA: TGTGCCAGCAGCTTTGGAGGGGGGGGAAGCTCCTACAATGAGCAGTTCTTC.

This chain links TRBV30 with TRBJ1-2; 7 bases are a match to TRBD1. CDR1 is GTSNPN, CDR2 SVGIG, per germline (reference sequence). Trimming cost V 0 bases and J 8 bases; bases outside gene matches: 9. The CDR3 covers 14 residues. The CDR3 loop is CAWSVQGGSRGYTF. The DNA of the CDR3 is TGTGCCTGGAGTGTACAAGGGGGCTCAAGGGGCTACACCTTC.

The chain links TRBV27 to TRBJ1-2; D gene ambiguous. V lost 2 bases, J lost 8 bases, and 21 bases lay in between. Germline values: CDR1 MNHEY, CDR2 SMNVEV (reference sequence). This CDR3 has 16 amino acids. CDR3 amino acids: CASSLLGRSLSEGYTF. In DNA, the CDR3 is TGTGCCAGCAGTTTACTAGGACGGAGTCTTTCGGAGGGCTACACCTTC.